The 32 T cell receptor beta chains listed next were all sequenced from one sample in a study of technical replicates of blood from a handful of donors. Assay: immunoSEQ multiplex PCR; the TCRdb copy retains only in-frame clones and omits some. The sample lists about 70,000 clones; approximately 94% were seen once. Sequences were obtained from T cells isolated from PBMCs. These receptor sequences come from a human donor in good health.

The CDR3 DNA sequence: TGTGCCTGGAGTGAGGGACAGCTTACGCAGTATTTT. Translation: CAWSEGQLTQYF. The rearrangement joins TRBV30 to TRBJ2-3, with TRBD1 identical over 7 bases. In germline, CDR1 is GTSNPN, CDR2 SVGIG (reference sequence). This CDR3 contains 12 residues. With V trimmed by 1 base and J by 8 bases, 3 bases remained unmatched.

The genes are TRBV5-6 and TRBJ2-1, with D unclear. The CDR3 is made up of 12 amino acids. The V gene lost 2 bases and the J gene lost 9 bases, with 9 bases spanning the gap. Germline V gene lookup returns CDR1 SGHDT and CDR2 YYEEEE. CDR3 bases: TGTGCCAGCAGCTTAGGAGTACTTGAGCAGTTCTTC. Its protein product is CASSLGVLEQFF.

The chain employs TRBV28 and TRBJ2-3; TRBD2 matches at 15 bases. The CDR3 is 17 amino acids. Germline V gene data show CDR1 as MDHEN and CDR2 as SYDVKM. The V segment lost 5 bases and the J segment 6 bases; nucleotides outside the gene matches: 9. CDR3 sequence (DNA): TGTGCCAGCAGTCCCCGGACTAGCGGGAGGGTGTGGGATACGCAGTATTTT. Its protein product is CASSPRTSGRVWDTQYF.

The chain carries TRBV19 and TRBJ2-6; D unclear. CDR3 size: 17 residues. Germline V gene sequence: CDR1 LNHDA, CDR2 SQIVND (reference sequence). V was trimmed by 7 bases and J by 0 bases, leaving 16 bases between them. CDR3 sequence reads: CASKLTPKLSGANVLTF. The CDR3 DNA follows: TGTGCCAGTAAACTGACACCTAAACTCTCTGGGGCCAACGTCCTGACTTTC.

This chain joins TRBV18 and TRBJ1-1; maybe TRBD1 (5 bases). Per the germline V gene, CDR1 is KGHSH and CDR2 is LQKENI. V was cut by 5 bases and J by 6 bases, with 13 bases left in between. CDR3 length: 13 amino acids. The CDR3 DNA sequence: TGTGCCAGCTCATACGGGACTCTAGCTGAAGCTTTCTTT. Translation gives CASSYGTLAEAFF.

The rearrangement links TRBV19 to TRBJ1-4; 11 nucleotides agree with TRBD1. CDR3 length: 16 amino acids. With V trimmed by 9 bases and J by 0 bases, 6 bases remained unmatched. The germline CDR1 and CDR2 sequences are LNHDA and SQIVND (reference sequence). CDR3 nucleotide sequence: TGTGCCAGCAGACTGGGACAGGGGGCAACTAATGAAAAACTGTTTTTT. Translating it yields CASRLGQGATNEKLFF.

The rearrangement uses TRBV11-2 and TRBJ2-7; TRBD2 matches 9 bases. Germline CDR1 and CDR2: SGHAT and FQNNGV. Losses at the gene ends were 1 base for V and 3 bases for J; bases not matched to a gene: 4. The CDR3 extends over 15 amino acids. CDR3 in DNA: TGTGCCAGCAGCTTAGTTCTAGCGGGGAACTACGAGCAGTACTTC. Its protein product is CASSLVLAGNYEQYF.

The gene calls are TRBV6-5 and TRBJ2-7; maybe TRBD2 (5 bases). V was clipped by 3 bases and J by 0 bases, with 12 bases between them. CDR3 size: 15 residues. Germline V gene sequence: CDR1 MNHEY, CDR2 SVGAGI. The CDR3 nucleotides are TGTGCCAGCAGTTATCGAGGGATTAGCTCCTACGAGCAGTACTTC. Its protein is CASSYRGISSYEQYF.

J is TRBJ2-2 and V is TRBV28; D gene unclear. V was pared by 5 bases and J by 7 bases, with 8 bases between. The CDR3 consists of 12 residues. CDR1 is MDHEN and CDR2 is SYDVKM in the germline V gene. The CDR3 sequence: CASSPLNGELFF. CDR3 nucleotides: TGTGCCAGCAGTCCTCTAAACGGGGAGCTGTTTTTT.

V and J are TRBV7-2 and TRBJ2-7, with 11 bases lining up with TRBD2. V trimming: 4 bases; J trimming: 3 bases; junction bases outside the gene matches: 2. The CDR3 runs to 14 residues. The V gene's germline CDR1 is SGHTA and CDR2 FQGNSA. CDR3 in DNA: TGTGCCAGCAGCTCGGGGACTAGCGGCTACGAGCAGTACTTC. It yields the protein CASSSGTSGYEQYF.

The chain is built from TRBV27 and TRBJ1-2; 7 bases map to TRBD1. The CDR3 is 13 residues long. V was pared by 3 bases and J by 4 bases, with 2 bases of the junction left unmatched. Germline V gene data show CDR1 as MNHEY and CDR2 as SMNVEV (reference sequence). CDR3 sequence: CASSFDRAYGYTF. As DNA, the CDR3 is TGTGCCAGCAGTTTCGACAGGGCCTATGGCTACACCTTC.

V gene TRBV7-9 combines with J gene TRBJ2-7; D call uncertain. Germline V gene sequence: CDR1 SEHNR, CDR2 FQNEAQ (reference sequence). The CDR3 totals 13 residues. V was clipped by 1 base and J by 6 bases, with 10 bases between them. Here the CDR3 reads CASSLGENREQYF. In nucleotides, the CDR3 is TGTGCCAGCAGCTTAGGAGAGAATCGCGAGCAGTACTTC.

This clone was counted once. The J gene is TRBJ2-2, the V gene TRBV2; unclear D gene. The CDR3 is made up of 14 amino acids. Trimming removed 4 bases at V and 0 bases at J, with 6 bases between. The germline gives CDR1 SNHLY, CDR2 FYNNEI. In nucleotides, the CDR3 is TGTGCCAGCAGTGTTTTAGCGAACACCGGGGAGCTGTTTTTT. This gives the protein CASSVLANTGELFF.

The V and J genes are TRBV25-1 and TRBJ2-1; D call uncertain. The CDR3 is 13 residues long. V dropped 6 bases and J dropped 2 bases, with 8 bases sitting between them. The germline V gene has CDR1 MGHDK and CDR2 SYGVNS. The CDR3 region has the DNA TGTGCCAGCAGGGGTCGGGCCTACAATGAGCAGTTCTTC. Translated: CASRGRAYNEQFF.

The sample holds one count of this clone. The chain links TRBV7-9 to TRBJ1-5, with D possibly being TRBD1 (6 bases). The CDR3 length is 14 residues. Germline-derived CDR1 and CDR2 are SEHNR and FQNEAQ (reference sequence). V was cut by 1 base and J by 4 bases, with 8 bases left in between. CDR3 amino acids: CASSLDRANQPQHF. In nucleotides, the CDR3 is TGTGCCAGCAGCTTAGACAGGGCTAATCAGCCCCAGCATTTT.

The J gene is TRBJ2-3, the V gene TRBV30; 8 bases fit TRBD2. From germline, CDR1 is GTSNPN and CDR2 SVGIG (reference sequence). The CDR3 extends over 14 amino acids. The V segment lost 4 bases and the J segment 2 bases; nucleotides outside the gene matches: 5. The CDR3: CAWTLAGTTDTQYF. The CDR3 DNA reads TGTGCCTGGACCTTAGCGGGAACCACAGATACGCAGTATTTT.

The CDR3 loop is CASSPYRGGVFSSYNEQFF. The CDR3, as DNA: TGCGCCAGCAGCCCCTACCGAGGGGGAGTCTTTAGCTCCTACAATGAGCAGTTCTTC. The chain has TRBV5-1 and TRBJ2-1; a possible D gene is TRBD1 (6 bases). The CDR3 is 19 residues long. The germline V and J ends were trimmed by 4 bases and 0 bases, with 23 bases remaining between them. Germline CDR1 and CDR2: SGHRS and YFSETQ.

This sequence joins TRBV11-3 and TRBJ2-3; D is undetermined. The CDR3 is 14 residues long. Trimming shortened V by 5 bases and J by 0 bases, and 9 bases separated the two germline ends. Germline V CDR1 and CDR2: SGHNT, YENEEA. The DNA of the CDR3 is TGTGCCAGCAGCCCGTGGGCTAGCACAGATACGCAGTATTTT. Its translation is CASSPWASTDTQYF.

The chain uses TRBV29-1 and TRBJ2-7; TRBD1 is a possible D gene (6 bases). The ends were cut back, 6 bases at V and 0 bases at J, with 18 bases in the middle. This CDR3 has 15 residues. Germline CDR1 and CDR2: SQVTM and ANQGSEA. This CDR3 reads CSVRKGQSSSYEQYF. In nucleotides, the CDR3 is TGCAGCGTCCGTAAAGGACAGTCAAGCTCCTACGAGCAGTACTTC.

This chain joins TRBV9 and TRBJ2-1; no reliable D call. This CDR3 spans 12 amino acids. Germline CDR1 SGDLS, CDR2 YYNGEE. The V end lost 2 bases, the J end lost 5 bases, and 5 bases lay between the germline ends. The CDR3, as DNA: TGTGCCAGCAGCGTGGGCCACAATGAGCAGTTCTTC. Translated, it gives CASSVGHNEQFF.

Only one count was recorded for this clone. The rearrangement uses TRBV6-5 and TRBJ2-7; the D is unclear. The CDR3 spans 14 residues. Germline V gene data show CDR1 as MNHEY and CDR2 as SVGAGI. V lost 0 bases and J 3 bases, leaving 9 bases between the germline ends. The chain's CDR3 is CASSYSRGFYEQYF. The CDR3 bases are TGTGCCAGCAGTTACTCGCGCGGCTTCTACGAGCAGTACTTC.

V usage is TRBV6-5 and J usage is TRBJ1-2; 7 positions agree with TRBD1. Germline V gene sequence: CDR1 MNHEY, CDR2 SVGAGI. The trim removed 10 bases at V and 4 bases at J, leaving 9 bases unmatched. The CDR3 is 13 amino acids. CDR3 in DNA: TGTGCCACAACGACAGGGCTCCGCTATGGCTACACCTTC. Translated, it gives CATTTGLRYGYTF.

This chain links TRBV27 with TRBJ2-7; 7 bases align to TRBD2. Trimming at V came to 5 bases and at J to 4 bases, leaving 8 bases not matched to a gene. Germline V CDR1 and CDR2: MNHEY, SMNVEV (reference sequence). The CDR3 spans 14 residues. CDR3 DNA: TGTGCCAGCAGTCTGGGCGGGAGTAGGTACGAGCAGTACTTC. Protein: CASSLGGSRYEQYF.

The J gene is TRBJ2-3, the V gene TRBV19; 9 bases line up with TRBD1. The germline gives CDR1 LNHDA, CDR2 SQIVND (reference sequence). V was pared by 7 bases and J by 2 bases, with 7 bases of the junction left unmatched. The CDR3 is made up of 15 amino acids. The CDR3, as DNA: TGTGCCAGTACCTTAAACAGGGGGCTCACAGATACGCAGTATTTT. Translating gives CASTLNRGLTDTQYF. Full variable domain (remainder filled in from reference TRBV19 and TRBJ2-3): DGGITQSPKYLFRKEGQNVTLSCEQNLNHDAMYWYRQDPGQGLRLIYYSQIVNDFQKGDIAEGYSVSREKKESFPLTVTSAQKNPTAFYLCASTLNRGLTDTQYFGPGTRLTVL.

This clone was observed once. CDR3 protein: CASSYEGTGELFF. The DNA for the CDR3 is TGTGCCAGCAGTTATGAGGGCACCGGGGAGCTGTTTTTT. The chain uses TRBV6-5 and TRBJ2-2; D possibly corresponds to TRBD2 (5 bases). In germline, CDR1 is MNHEY, CDR2 SVGAGI. The CDR3 totals 13 residues. V was pared by 3 bases and J by 4 bases, with 6 bases between.

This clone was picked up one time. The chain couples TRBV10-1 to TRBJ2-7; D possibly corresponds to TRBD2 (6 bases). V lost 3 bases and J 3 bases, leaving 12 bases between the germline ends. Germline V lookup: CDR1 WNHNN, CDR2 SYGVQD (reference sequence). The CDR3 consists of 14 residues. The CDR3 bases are TGCGCCAGCAGTGATGTTGACGGGGGCTACGAGCAGTACTTC. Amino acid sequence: CASSDVDGGYEQYF.

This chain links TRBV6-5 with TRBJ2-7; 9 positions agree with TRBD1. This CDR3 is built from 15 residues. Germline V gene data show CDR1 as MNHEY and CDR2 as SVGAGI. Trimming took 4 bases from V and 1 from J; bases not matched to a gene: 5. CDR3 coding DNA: TGTGCCAGCAGTTGGGGGGGACAGGGATCCTACGAGCAGTACTTC. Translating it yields CASSWGGQGSYEQYF.

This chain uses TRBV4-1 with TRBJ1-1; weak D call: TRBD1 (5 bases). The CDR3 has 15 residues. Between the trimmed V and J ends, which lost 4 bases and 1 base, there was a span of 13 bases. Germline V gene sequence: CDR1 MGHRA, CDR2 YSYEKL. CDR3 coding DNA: TGCGCCAGCAGCCTTCGAAAGGGGTCGAACACTGAAGCTTTCTTT. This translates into CASSLRKGSNTEAFF.

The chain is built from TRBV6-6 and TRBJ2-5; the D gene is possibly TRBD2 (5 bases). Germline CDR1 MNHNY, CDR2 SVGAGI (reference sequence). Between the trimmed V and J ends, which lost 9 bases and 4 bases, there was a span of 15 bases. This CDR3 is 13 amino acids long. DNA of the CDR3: TGTGCCAGTCTCGGCCAGCGGAGAGAGACCCAGTACTTC. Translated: CASLGQRRETQYF.

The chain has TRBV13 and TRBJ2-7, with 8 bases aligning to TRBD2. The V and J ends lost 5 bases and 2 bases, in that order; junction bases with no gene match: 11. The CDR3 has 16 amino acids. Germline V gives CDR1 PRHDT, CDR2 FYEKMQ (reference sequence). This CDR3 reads CASSESPGLEPYEQYF. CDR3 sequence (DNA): TGTGCCAGCAGCGAATCCCCGGGACTAGAACCCTACGAGCAGTACTTC.

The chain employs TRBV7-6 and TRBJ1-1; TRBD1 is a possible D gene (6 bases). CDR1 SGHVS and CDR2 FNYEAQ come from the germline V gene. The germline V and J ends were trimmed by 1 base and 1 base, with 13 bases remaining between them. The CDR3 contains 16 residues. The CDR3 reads CASSLGAGARNTEAFF. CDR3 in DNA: TGTGCCAGCAGCTTAGGAGCGGGGGCGCGGAACACTGAAGCTTTCTTT. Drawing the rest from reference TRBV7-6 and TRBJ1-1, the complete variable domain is GAGVSQSPRYKVTKRGQDVALRCDPISGHVSLYWYRQALGQGPEFLTYFNYEAQQDKSGLPNDRFSAERPEGSISTLTIQRTEQRDSAMYRCASSLGAGARNTEAFFGQGTRLTVV.

The CDR3 DNA reads as TGCGCCAGCAGCCAAGTTTTCATCACCGGGACTGCATCCACAGATACGCAGTATTTT. Protein sequence: CASSQVFITGTASTDTQYF. This rearrangement joins TRBV4-1 to TRBJ2-3; tentatively, D is TRBD2 (6 bases). This CDR3 contains 19 residues. Germline assignment: CDR1 MGHRA and CDR2 YSYEKL. Trimming removed 1 base at V and 2 bases at J, with 22 bases between.